Shown below are 13 T cell receptor beta chains from a single sample sequenced in a study of T cells after yellow fever vaccination. TCRdb recomputed calls from the 5' RACE reads with MiXCR, one row per CDR3 protein. The sample shows 110,000 or so distinct CDR3 sequences, 7.2% of them seen only once. Sequenced material: CD4+ T cells sorted from PBMCs, taken roughly 45 days after the first yellow fever vaccination. These receptors all come from a young man who received the YFV17D yellow fever vaccine.

The sample holds many counts of this clonotype. The genes are TRBV7-2 and TRBJ2-1, with 8 bases identical to TRBD2. The CDR3 extends over 16 amino acids. Germline lookup yields CDR1 SGHTA and CDR2 FQGNSA. Trimming at V came to 4 bases and at J to 6 bases, leaving 11 bases not matched to a gene. CDR3 nucleotide sequence: TGTGCCAGCAGCTCACAGCGGGGGAGGGCGAGCAATGAGCAGTTCTTC. Translated, it gives CASSSQRGRASNEQFF.

The V call is TRBV2, the J call TRBJ2-1; D gene unclear. The CDR3 is made up of 14 amino acids. Germline V gene lookup returns CDR1 SNHLY and CDR2 FYNNEI. V lost 1 base, J lost 2 bases, and 6 bases lay in between. The DNA of the CDR3 is TGTGCCAGCAGTGAAGGGGCGGCCTACAATGAGCAGTTCTTC. Residues: CASSEGAAYNEQFF.

This clonotype was seen repeatedly, ten times or more. The gene calls are TRBV6-2 or TRBV6-3 and TRBJ2-7; 11 nucleotides line up with TRBD1. The germline CDR1 and CDR2 sequences are MNHEY and SVGEGT. This CDR3 contains 13 residues. Trimming at V came to 6 bases and at J to 6 bases, leaving 4 bases not matched to a gene. CDR3 DNA sequence: TGTGCCAGCAGCGGACAGGGGGCTTTCGAGCAGTACTTC. Its translation: CASSGQGAFEQYF.

There are many counts of this clonotype. The chain employs TRBV5-6 and TRBJ2-3; 8 nucleotides line up with TRBD2. CDR3 length: 14 residues. The germline V gene encodes CDR1 SGHDT and CDR2 YYEEEE. Unmatched junction bases numbered 4, after V lost 3 bases and J lost 4 bases. The CDR3 here is CASSYGLAPDTQYF. The CDR3 DNA sequence: TGTGCCAGCAGCTATGGACTAGCCCCAGATACGCAGTATTTT.

This clonotype was seen repeatedly, ten times or more. This rearrangement joins TRBV5-1 to TRBJ2-5, with 7 positions matching TRBD2. The CDR3 has 14 residues. Germline-derived CDR1 and CDR2 are SGHRS and YFSETQ. Trimming took 4 bases from V and 1 from J; bases not matched to a gene: 4. The CDR3 here is CASSLGTTQETQYF. The CDR3 coding sequence is TGCGCCAGCAGCCTCGGGACTACCCAAGAGACCCAGTACTTC.

In this sample, this clonotype turned up many times. The rearrangement joins TRBV12-3 or TRBV12-4 to TRBJ2-1; TRBD2 matches 7 bases. The CDR3 is 15 amino acids. The junction had 4 bases not matched to a gene; V was cut back by 2 bases and J by 3 bases. This CDR3 is CASSLSGGYYNEQFF. For the CDR3, the DNA is TGTGCCAGCAGTTTATCGGGGGGATACTACAATGAGCAGTTCTTC.

The sample holds many counts of this clonotype. The V gene is TRBV6-5, the J gene TRBJ1-3; 9 bases agree with TRBD1. V gave up 6 bases and J gave up 4 bases; unmatched junction bases: 7. From germline, CDR1 is MNHEY and CDR2 SVGAGI. This CDR3 contains 15 residues. Here the CDR3 DNA reads TGTGCCAGCAGCACAGGGGGCTCATACGGAAACACCATATATTTT. Translating gives CASSTGGSYGNTIYF.

For this clonotype: A read error is possible here, since a much larger clone lies one base away. The rearrangement uses TRBV6-2 or TRBV6-3 and TRBJ2-3; D is perhaps TRBD1 or TRBD2 (5 bases each). This CDR3 spans 15 amino acids. Per germline, CDR1 MNHEY and CDR2 SVGEGT. The CDR3 here is CSSSYGATLRDTQYF. In DNA form, the CDR3 reads TGTTCCAGCAGTTACGGGGCGACCCTTAGGGATACGCAGTATTTT.

This clonotype was seen many times. The chain carries TRBV5-1 and TRBJ2-3; D gene ambiguous. Germline CDR1 is SGHRS and CDR2 is YFSETQ. Trimming removed 6 bases from V and 2 bases from J, with 16 bases in between. The CDR3 has 15 amino acids. CDR3 protein: CASKKGEWNTDTQYF. The CDR3, as DNA: TGCGCCAGCAAAAAGGGTGAATGGAACACAGATACGCAGTATTTT. The full variable domain, in which reference TRBV5-1 and TRBJ2-3 provide the parts outside the CDR3, is KAGVTQTPRYLIKTRGQQVTLSCSPISGHRSVSWYQQTPGQGLQFLFEYFSETQRNKGNFPGRFSGRQFSNSRSEMNVSTLELGDSALYLCASKKGEWNTDTQYFGPGTRLTVL.

This clonotype was found many times. The chain couples TRBV20-1 to TRBJ2-7; 7 bases are a match to TRBD1. The CDR3 spans 13 residues. CDR1 is DFQATT and CDR2 is SNEGSKA in the germline V gene (reference sequence). Trimming at V came to 5 bases and at J to 2 bases, leaving 6 bases not matched to a gene. The CDR3 region has the DNA TGCAGTGCTTGGACAGGACAAACCTACGAGCAGTACGTC. Its translation: CSAWTGQTYEQYV.

In this sample, this clonotype turned up many times. CDR3 amino acids: CSARQDRGAAFF. The DNA of the CDR3 is TGCAGTGCTAGACAGGACAGAGGGGCAGCTTTCTTT. V usage is TRBV20-1 and J usage is TRBJ1-1; D possibly corresponds to TRBD1 (6 bases). The CDR3 has 12 amino acids. V was clipped by 2 bases and J by 10 bases, with 14 bases between them. Germline V gene sequence: CDR1 DFQATT, CDR2 SNEGSKA (reference sequence).

This clonotype occurred many times. This chain joins TRBV6-4 and TRBJ1-1, with 7 bases matching TRBD1. The V gene end was trimmed by 6 bases and the J gene end by 3 bases; junction bases not matched to a gene: 4. Germline-derived CDR1 and CDR2 are MRHNA and SNTAGT. There are 13 residues in the CDR3. The CDR3 nucleotides are TGTGCCAGCAGGGCCAGGGGGGACACTGAAGCTTTCTTT. It encodes CASRARGDTEAFF.

A word on this clonotype: One end of the junction fails to match germline, which may point to a read error. V usage is TRBV11-1 and J usage is TRBJ2-3; TRBD2 agrees at 15 bases. CDR3 length equals 20 residues. Germline lookup yields CDR1 SGHAT and CDR2 FQDESV (reference sequence). CDR3 loop: CAGSFTGTSGGTGNTDTQYF. DNA of the CDR3: TGTGCCGGCAGCTTTACCGGGACTAGCGGGGGGACCGGTAACACAGATACGCAGTATTTT.